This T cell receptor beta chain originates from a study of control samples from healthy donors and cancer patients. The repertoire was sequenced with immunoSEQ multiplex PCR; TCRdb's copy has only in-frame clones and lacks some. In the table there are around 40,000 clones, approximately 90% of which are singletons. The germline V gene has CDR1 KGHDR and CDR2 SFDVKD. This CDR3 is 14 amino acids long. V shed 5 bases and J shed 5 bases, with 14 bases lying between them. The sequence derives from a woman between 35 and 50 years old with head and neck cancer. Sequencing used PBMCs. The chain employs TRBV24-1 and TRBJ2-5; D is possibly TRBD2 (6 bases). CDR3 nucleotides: TGTGCCACCAGTGTGTCTAGCGAGTTGGAGACCCAGTACTTC. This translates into CATSVSSELETQYF.